Given below is one TCR beta chain in context. Its antigen is not identified. These data originate in a study of cytomegalovirus exposure and HLA in healthy donors. Study findings and constraints: The classifier was said to identify cytomegalovirus status with high specificity and sensitivity. Most TCR sequences proved rare, with some public TCRs found in many donors. The study flagged 150 to 200 TCR beta chains as cytomegalovirus-associated.

CDR3 size: 14 residues. Germline values: CDR1 LGHNA, CDR2 YSLEER. The V end lost 0 bases, the J end lost 4 bases, and 9 bases lay between the germline ends. Profiled with immunoSEQ multiplex PCR; TCRdb holds only in-frame clones, not every one. The sample has some 50,000 clones, approximately 93% seen once. The chain carries TRBV4-3 and TRBJ1-1; D not certain. The material sequenced was PBMCs. The sequence derives from a woman under 30 in good health and CMV-seropositive. CDR3 in DNA: TGCGCCAGCAGCCAAGACGGAGGGCTCACTGAAGCTTTCTTT. Protein: CASSQDGGLTEAFF.